This T cell receptor (beta chain) was identified in a study of tumor-infiltrating lymphocytes in localized non-small cell lung cancer (dated by TCRdb to about 2021). Looking at the study overall: Patients whose samples were collected after neoadjuvant chemotherapy, as well as both smokers and never-smokers and several histologies, were included in the cohort. Resected tumor tissue and uninvolved lung tissue described as non-adjacent to the tumor were contributed by each patient, with both tissues obtained from the same patient. Flow cytometry, multiplex immunofluorescence, RNA-seq, exome sequencing and proteomics were applied to the same patients as TCR sequencing, which was one of several integrated assays. The overall ICON cohort was composed of roughly 150 surgical patients with localized non-small cell lung cancer whose tumors were resected. A total of around 50 patients were part of the paired comparison of immunoSEQ T-cell fraction between tumor and uninvolved lung. Broader findings and caveats from the paper: Because different pieces of the same tissue were used for different assays, technical variation could not be separated from intratumor heterogeneity. Higher T cell infiltration in tumors than in uninvolved lung tissue was supported by TCRbeta sequencing, consistent with immunofluorescence CD3 counts. The TCR-derived T-cell fraction showed no difference between the flow cytometry-defined immunotypes IM1 (good prognosis) and IM2 (poor prognosis). Assay coverage differed among patients according to how much tissue was available, so only a subset of the cohort had TCR sequencing.

Comments on this clone: It has no known antigen specificity. Base qualities are missing; no much larger clone stands one base away.

The T-cell fraction in tumor and uninvolved lung tissue was obtained from TCR sequencing using the immunoSEQ assay. Regarding the original processing steps: To analyze survival, patients were divided into a high T-cell fraction group (upper tertile) and a low T-cell fraction group (lower two tertiles), and the two groups were compared using a log-rank test. A signed-rank test was used to check for differences in T-cell fraction between paired tumor and uninvolved lung. TCRdb provides this immuneACCESS table in a form limited to in-frame rearrangements. Some clones are lacking; in checked studies, under half of them reflect an unresolved V gene, and why the rest are absent is not known. That table supplies the V and J calls and clone size; D and trimming were determined from the DNA. This sample gives 9,500 to 15,000 clones in total; 67% of them show up just once. More than 9.5% of the sample goes to the ten largest clones.

Enrollment in ICON was initiated in April 2016, and the last patient was enrolled in 2018. Fresh tumor and matched uninvolved tissue for in-depth immune analyses, including TCR sequencing, were collected from a subcohort of some 76 patients. TCR sequencing was performed on DNA isolated from bulk tissue, without cell sorting. The CDR3 contains 14 residues, cysteine and phenylalanine counted. The sequence is cut down to CDR3 DNA, 42 bases in frame from base 1. CDR1 and CDR2 (MNHEY, SVGAGI) derive from the germline V gene. V sheds 6 bases and J sheds 0 bases, leaving 12 bases between their ends. The V and J segments used are TRBV6-5 and TRBJ2-7, with TRBD1 tentatively as D gene (6 bases match). The sequence was obtained from a human donor with non-small cell lung cancer. Sequenced input: uninvolved lung tissue not adjacent to the tumor. This receptor carries the CDR3 CASSLVGGSYEQYF. The DNA reads TGTGCCAGCAGCTTAGTAGGGGGCTCCTACGAGCAGTACTTC.